The source of this T cell receptor (beta chain) is a study of cytomegalovirus exposure and HLA in healthy donors (TCRdb year 2017). For context, the study as a whole: In an earlier analysis of under 750 of the donors, 276 Gb of sequence data and some 100 million unique TCR beta sequences from 180 million or so T cells were reported. An early release that covered approximately 600 HLA-typed donors contained approximately 290 gigabases of sequencing data and tens of millions of unique TCR sequences. Of the 398 genotyped donors, 65% to 90% fell in the genetic ancestry cluster associated with self-reported Caucasian donors. The study was designed to test whether signatures of past pathogen exposure could be identified by cataloging public T cell receptors. The study profiled the T cell repertoires of more than 500 subjects by immunosequencing and related them to cytomegalovirus serostatus. In addition to the first cohort of around 670 subjects, a separate validation cohort of approximately 120 different subjects was used. To predict cytomegalovirus infection status, the study brought together high-throughput TCR immunosequencing, statistical association of individual TCRs with disease status, and machine learning. In a later analysis, previously published TCR beta repertoires from roughly 710 donors were re-analyzed and high-resolution HLA genotyping was added so that TCR occurrence patterns could be studied. The later analysis used no new phenotypic data to find candidate immune exposures, relying instead on TCR beta sequences and their occurrence across donors. An earlier analysis of approximately 500 of the donors applied high-throughput TCR beta sequencing to assess whether each TCR beta V gene segment acted as functional or pseudogenic. Donor age, sex, ethnicity and CMV serostatus were compiled together with the repertoire data. A later genetic analysis used genome-wide SNP genotypes for 398 of the 666 donors, treating that subset as a discovery cohort. All discovery cohort repertoires had been generated on a single sequencing platform. HLA typing included class I and class II loci at four-digit resolution. The number of donors typed differed by locus, with 629-630 for A, B, C, DRB1 and DQB1, roughly 550 for DQA1, 606 for DPA1, and some 440 for DPB1. Roughly five DR-DQ haplotypes were handled as single units for association and clustering because linkage in the cohort was strong. Among roughly 400 genotyped donors of the cohort, an average of approximately 220,000 unique TCR beta nucleotide sequences was sequenced per donor, of which 15% to 20% were non-productive. The paper's findings and limits, for the study overall: In an earlier analysis of 587 of the donors, most TCR beta V segments were observed in productive rearrangements about 90% or about 30% of the time, broadly matching IMGT annotations. Compared with equally common non-associated chains, HLA-associated TCR beta chains in a later analysis were more clonally expanded and had lower generation probabilities. A few of the identified cytomegalovirus-associated TCR beta chains were confirmed in vitro to be specific for cytomegalovirus antigens. Most TCR sequences were seen in very few donors, while some public TCRs were found in many individuals. A total of 150 or so TCR beta chains were listed by the study as associated with cytomegalovirus. Because counts were too low, around 18 rarely observed V segments, including chromosome 9 orphons, were left out of the earlier analysis of 587 of the donors. In a later analysis, TCR association rates were found to vary across HLA loci, with the most associated TCRs seen for DRB1 alleles and the fewest for HLA-C alleles. The only immune exposure information available for the cohort was CMV serostatus. Compared with the roughly 710-donor mean, donors in an Asian-associated ancestry cluster had fewer N-insertions in productive TCRs, according to a later genetic analysis. Linkage disequilibrium might explain the correlated functional status among segregating V segments, but an unknown experimental factor could not be excluded. Specific HLA alleles were associated with 16,951 TCR beta sequences at a false discovery rate of 0.05 in a later analysis. Cytomegalovirus status was reported to be diagnosed by the classifier with high specificity and sensitivity in both the original and validation cohorts. The presence/absence analyses assumed that sequencing depth was roughly uniform across donors, and that assumption may not be true. Only TCR beta chains were sequenced in this cohort, and the absence of alpha or paired-chain data limited detectable features. The authors suggested that the approach could potentially be extended to other disease states and immunological phenotypes. Some IMGT-functional V segments, including TRBV6-2 and TRBV6-3, could not be told apart with the 87-base-pair reads, so those segments were excluded. According to a later analysis, parvovirus B19, influenza, CMV and Epstein-Barr virus appeared linked to several top co-occurrence clusters. A cluster of highly shared sequence variants was judged likely to be a technical artifact of the sequencing pipeline. According to a later analysis, most CMV-associated TCR beta chains appeared to be HLA-restricted, and the HLA associations seemed to be driven largely by CMV exposure. When HLA alleles, especially DR and DQ, strongly co-occurred, attributing TCR associations to individual alleles was difficult. An association between a missense DCLRE1C variant and V-gene and J-gene trimming of TCR beta chains was found in a later genetic analysis and replicated in an independent cohort. Because HLA typing was unavailable for some donors at each locus, only the typed subset was used in association tests. A further reported finding was that TCR beta sequences accurately predicted the HLA-A and HLA-B alleles for most subjects in the first cohort.

The library was produced with the immunoSEQ multiplex PCR assay. The multiplex PCR relied on a mix of 60 forward primers for TCR Vbeta segments and 13 reverse primers for TCR Jbeta segments. Amplification of the CDR3 region of rearranged TCR beta genes was performed with a multiplex PCR assay on genomic DNA. The amplified TCR beta libraries were sequenced on the Illumina HiSeq System as 87-base-pair reads. In the source study's methods: Across the 670 or so repertoires, a later analysis counted tens of millions of unique TCR beta chains, around 11 million of which were shared by at least two donors. Raw reads were error-corrected and collapsed into unique sequences by a nearest-neighbor algorithm in which closely related sequences were merged to remove PCR and sequencing errors. To assign V, D and J gene segments, CDR3 sequences were aligned to IMGT reference sequences. For a sequence to be retained, a match of at least six nucleotides to both a V gene segment and a J gene segment was required. Rearrangements were called productive when the CDR3 lacked stop codons and stayed in frame with V and J; all others were non-productive. CDR3 was defined according to IMGT convention as the region running from the second conserved V-encoded cysteine to the conserved J-encoded phenylalanine. In an earlier analysis of around 640 of the donors, sequences lacking an unambiguous match to a single V gene segment were excluded. An earlier analysis of 550 to 650 of the donors classified V segments as functional when productive rearrangements were above 56.7% and as segregating when the standard deviation between donors was above 5%. A statistical classification framework was built for diagnosing cytomegalovirus status from the catalog of TCR beta chain sequences. In a later analysis, V and J genes were assigned by comparing TCR nucleotide sequences against IMGT/GENE-DB human TR gene sequences. The TCRdist pipeline was used in a later analysis to assign CDR3 sequences and most-parsimonious VDJ recombination scenarios. In a later analysis, every TCR beta chain was defined by the combination of its CDR3 amino acid sequence and its V-gene family, and reads without a unique V-gene family were dropped. A later analysis removed roughly 590 highly shared, low-generation-probability nucleotide sequences to deal with suspected cross-contamination and a sequencing artifact. A later analysis calculated a clonal expansion index for each public chain from normalized within-repertoire ranks of inferred template counts. In a later analysis, generation probabilities were computed using a VDJ recombination model fitted to out-of-frame rearrangements, and the results were checked against IGoR. A later analysis scored TCR-TCR, TCR-HLA and TCR-CMV co-occurrence with hypergeometric tests, applying a repertoire-size bias correction to TCR pairs. A later analysis estimated false discovery rates by permuting HLA or CMV assignments 20 times. In a later analysis, co-occurring TCRs were grouped with DBSCAN, and TCRdist sequence similarity was added when clustering was performed within HLA-allele-positive subsets. Co-occurrence clustering excluded repertoires with fewer than 30,000 or more than 120,000 public chains, plus five with anomalous nucleotide sharing. TCRdb stores this immuneACCESS table with in-frame sequences only. Part of the clones is absent; in the studies checked, under half of the shortfall reflects unresolved V genes, and no reason is known for the rest. V and J calls plus clone size are reproduced from that table; the DNA served to infer D and trimming. Here the sample has some 120,000 clones; 65% to 80% occur a single time. The top ten constitute around 13% of the sample.

The cohort was made up of 500 to 800 healthy bone marrow donors. At the time of sampling, all cohort members were nominally healthy, though unrecorded immune exposures were likely present. The donor was CMV seropositive and belonged to the group of about 290 seropositive cohort members. A peripheral blood sample was collected from each donor, and TCR beta sequencing was performed on peripheral blood mononuclear cells. Genomic DNA was extracted from the blood cell samples with the Qiagen DNeasy Blood Extraction Kit. CDR1 is given as LNHDA and CDR2 as SQIVND, both from the germline V gene (reference sequence). V gives up 3 bases and J gives up 4 bases, and the segment between their germline ends measures 15 bases. The CDR3 holds 15 amino acids from the cysteine to the phenylalanine. Of all the DNA, just the CDR3 is kept, 45 bases in frame from base 1. There are a few counts of this clone. This clone's antigen is unknown. Per-base qualities were not stored, and no clone one base away is much larger.

The chain is encoded by TRBV19 joined to TRBJ1-2; 6 matching bases give a weak D call of TRBD1. What was sequenced was PBMCs. This clonotype was sampled from a woman aged 55 to 70 in good health and CMV-seropositive. The CDR3 protein: CASSIANRVTYGYTF. DNA sequence: TGTGCCAGTAGTATCGCGAACAGGGTGACCTATGGCTACACCTTC.